The present entry profiles one T cell receptor (beta chain) with its context. Germline V gives CDR1 SQVTM, CDR2 ANQGSEA. The trim removed 6 bases at V and 7 bases at J, leaving 5 bases unmatched. The CDR3 covers 11 residues. The sample comes from a study of PD-L1 blockade in urothelial cancer. Spiking of synthetic TCR analog templates was performed in each PCR. The table came from immunoSEQ multiplex PCR; TCRdb's copy has only in-frame clones and leaves some out. The sample contains about 91,000 clones, 90% of which appear only once. The sample in question was PBMCs, obtained around atezolizumab (anti-PD-L1) treatment. The receptor was derived from a man in his fifties or sixties with urothelial cancer. The chain carries TRBV29-1 and TRBJ1-2, with 7 bases aligning to TRBD1. The CDR3 nucleotides read TGCAGCGTCACAGGGGTTGGTGGCTACACCTTC. Translated: CSVTGVGGYTF.